A single T cell receptor (beta chain) is shown here with its context. In the original analysis: The authors estimated nucleated cell counts from reference gene primer amplification. TCRdb's copy holds only in-frame clones and misses some; the assay was immunoSEQ multiplex PCR. Clone size and the V and J calls come from that table; the DNA yielded D and trimming. Here the sample spans around 100,000 clones, nearly 90% being singletons. The sample originates from a study of blood T cell repertoires in COVID-19. At the level of the study: From the United States, Italy and Spain came samples of acute and convalescent COVID-19. T cells, B-cell-depleted T cells, or PBMCs provided the cDNA or gDNA that served as material.

Germline-derived CDR1 and CDR2 are SGHTA and FQGNSA. The CDR3 totals 16 residues. J gave up 5 bases and V 5 bases, and 13 bases lay outside the gene matches. The sequenced sample was peripheral blood. This sequence originates from a middle-aged man in a cohort sampled during active COVID-19. This sequence joins TRBV7-2 and TRBJ2-5; 8 nucleotides agree with TRBD1. The CDR3 DNA is TGTGCCAGCAGCCCAACGTCTGGGACAGGACCTGAGACCCAGTACTTC. As protein: CASSPTSGTGPETQYF. The full variable domain, in which reference TRBV7-2 and TRBJ2-5 provide the parts outside the CDR3, is GAGVSQSPSNKVTEKGKDVELRCDPISGHTALYWYRQSLGQGLEFLIYFQGNSAPDKSGLPSDRFSAERTGGSVSTLTIQRTQQEDSAVYLCASSPTSGTGPETQYFGPGTRLLVL.